What follows are 10 T cell receptor beta chains derived from one specimen sequenced in a study of follicular helper T cells after annual influenza vaccination. Repertoires were generated with immunoSEQ multiplex PCR, while TCRdb's copy carries only in-frame clones and drops some. The profile shows approximately 6,100 clones, roughly 85% of them singletons. Noted time point: 2015-2016 season, pre-vaccination. Sequenced material: CXCR5+ CD38- circulating T follicular helper cells from blood, taken on the day of influenza vaccination. As for subset: circulating Tfh, non-naive CD4+CXCR5+PD-1+ (ICOS+CD38+ or ICOS-CD38-). The origin of the receptors is an adult who received the influenza vaccine.

V gene TRBV19 combines with J gene TRBJ2-7; D may be TRBD1 (5 bases). The CDR3 covers 13 residues. Germline V gene data show CDR1 as LNHDA and CDR2 as SQIVND (reference sequence). V was pared by 2 bases and J by 4 bases, with 9 bases between. For the CDR3, the DNA is TGTGCCAGTAGTATACAGGGAAGGTACGAGCAGTACTTC. This gives the protein CASSIQGRYEQYF.

The V call is TRBV5-1, the J call TRBJ2-1; the D gene is possibly TRBD1 (5 bases). The V end lost 0 bases, the J end lost 4 bases, and 8 bases lay between the germline ends. The CDR3 runs 14 residues. Germline assignment: CDR1 SGHRS and CDR2 YFSETQ. Written as DNA, the CDR3 is TGCGCCAGCAGCTTGGCACAGGATTACAATGAGCAGTTCTTC. Protein: CASSLAQDYNEQFF.

CDR3 region: CSATGANSNQPQHF. The CDR3 DNA is TGCAGCGCAACCGGGGCGAATAGCAATCAGCCCCAGCATTTT. The genes are TRBV29-1 and TRBJ1-5, with a possible D match to TRBD1 (5 bases). V was pared by 7 bases and J by 0 bases, with 13 bases between. The CDR3 is 14 amino acids. Per germline, CDR1 SQVTM and CDR2 ANQGSEA.

The gene calls are TRBV5-1 and TRBJ2-3, with TRBD2 matching over 9 bases. The V gene's germline CDR1 is SGHRS and CDR2 YFSETQ. This CDR3 comprises 14 residues. The V gene end was trimmed by 3 bases and the J gene end by 5 bases; junction bases not matched to a gene: 4. CDR3 region: CASSSGLAKDTQYF. DNA of the CDR3: TGCGCCAGCAGCTCGGGACTAGCCAAAGATACGCAGTATTTT.

The rearrangement joins TRBV28 to TRBJ1-5; the D gene is possibly TRBD1 (5 bases). CDR1 is MDHEN, CDR2 SYDVKM, per germline. Deletions cut 5 bases from V and 9 bases from J, with 23 bases between. The CDR3 is 16 amino acids. CDR3 protein: CASSTRGARASRPQHF. Here the CDR3 DNA reads TGTGCCAGCAGTACCCGGGGCGCCCGGGCATCTCGGCCCCAGCATTTT.

The V and J genes are TRBV9 and TRBJ2-2; no definite D call. In germline, CDR1 is SGDLS, CDR2 YYNGEE. V was trimmed by 8 bases and J by 0 bases, leaving 11 bases between them. The CDR3 is 14 amino acids. CDR3 protein: CASRDPTNTGELFF. CDR3 coding DNA: TGTGCCAGTAGAGACCCTACGAACACCGGGGAGCTGTTTTTT.

The gene calls are TRBV18 and TRBJ1-2; D is possibly TRBD1 (6 bases). The CDR3 is made up of 15 amino acids. Germline V gene lookup returns CDR1 KGHSH and CDR2 LQKENI. With 3 bases removed from V and 2 bases from J, the gap between germline ends came to 13 bases. The CDR3 here is CASSPGTGFNYGYTF. The CDR3 DNA reads TGTGCCAGCTCACCGGGAACAGGGTTCAACTATGGCTACACCTTC.

The genes are TRBV28 and TRBJ1-1; D gene ambiguous. The CDR3 loop spans 13 amino acids. Trimming stripped 4 bases from V and 9 bases from J, with 15 bases between. Germline values: CDR1 MDHEN, CDR2 SYDVKM. CDR3 DNA: TGTGCCAGCAGTTCCCTCGGACCCCAACAAGCTTTCTTT. This translates into CASSSLGPQQAFF.

This chain uses TRBV5-5 with TRBJ2-7; no clear D gene. Germline V gene lookup returns CDR1 SGHKS and CDR2 YYEKEE (reference sequence). Trimming took off 0 bases at V and 2 bases at J, with 6 bases between the two ends. This CDR3 spans 13 amino acids. The CDR3 region has the DNA TGTGCCAGCAGCTTGGACAGAGCCTACGAGCAGTACTTC. As protein: CASSLDRAYEQYF.

V gene TRBV28 combines with J gene TRBJ1-2; 7 bases align to TRBD1. After removal of 6 bases from V and 4 bases from J, the junction contained 11 bases not matched to a gene. The CDR3 has 15 amino acids. Germline values: CDR1 MDHEN, CDR2 SYDVKM. CDR3 region: CASRATGERGYGYTF. The CDR3 DNA reads TGTGCCAGCAGGGCAACAGGGGAGCGGGGCTATGGCTACACCTTC.